This T cell receptor beta chain was observed in a study of cytomegalovirus exposure and HLA in healthy donors (dated by TCRdb to 2016 to 2017). The study in broad terms: In an earlier analysis of fewer than 750 of the donors, 250 to 350 Gb of sequence data and 100 million or so unique TCR beta sequences from about 179 million T cells were reported. In the later analysis, no new phenotypic data were used to find candidate immune exposures; instead, reliance was placed on TCR beta sequences and their occurrence across donors. Every repertoire in the discovery cohort had been generated on one and the same sequencing platform. Of the 398 genotyped donors, around 81% fell in the genetic ancestry cluster associated with self-reported Caucasian donors. The study combined high-throughput TCR immunosequencing, statistical association of individual TCRs with disease status, and machine learning to predict cytomegalovirus infection status. An early release that covered about 600 HLA-typed donors contained approximately 300 gigabases of sequencing data and 85 million to 100 million unique TCR sequences. The study aimed to test whether signatures of past pathogen exposure could be identified by cataloging public T cell receptors. A later analysis re-examined previously published TCR beta repertoires from around 670 donors and added high-resolution HLA genotyping to investigate patterns of TCR occurrence. Among a few hundred genotyped donors of the cohort, an average of approximately 250,000 unique TCR beta nucleotide sequences were sequenced per donor, roughly a sixth of them non-productive. The study profiled the T cell repertoires of about 640 subjects by immunosequencing and related them to cytomegalovirus serostatus. In addition to the first cohort of 650 to 800 subjects, a separate validation cohort of under 150 different subjects was used. The number of donors typed differed by locus, with 629-630 for A, B, C, DRB1 and DQB1, 522 for DQA1, 600 to 610 for DPA1, and approximately 470 for DPB1. A few DR-DQ haplotypes were treated as single units for association and clustering because of strong linkage in the cohort. A later genetic analysis used genome-wide SNP genotypes for about 60% of the roughly 700 donors, treating that subset as a discovery cohort. Donor age, sex, ethnicity and CMV serostatus were compiled together with the repertoire data. Both class I and class II loci were covered by HLA typing, at four-digit resolution. An earlier analysis of around 580 of the donors used high-throughput TCR beta sequencing to judge whether each TCR beta V gene segment behaved as functional or pseudogenic.

Regarding this clone: Its antigen target is currently unknown. Base qualities are not at hand, and no much larger clone is one base apart.

The cohort was made up of 500 to 850 healthy bone marrow donors. Cohort members were all nominally healthy when sampled, although unrecorded immune exposures were likely present. The donor tested CMV seropositive, placing the donor among the roughly 300 seropositive members of the cohort. Each donor provided a peripheral blood sample, and peripheral blood mononuclear cells were used for TCR beta sequencing. The Qiagen DNeasy Blood Extraction Kit was used to extract genomic DNA from the blood cell samples. The library was prepared using the immunoSEQ multiplex PCR assay. A mixture of 60 forward primers for TCR Vbeta segments and 13 reverse primers for TCR Jbeta segments was used in the multiplex PCR. The CDR3 region of rearranged TCR beta genes was amplified from genomic DNA with a multiplex PCR assay. On the Illumina HiSeq System, the amplified TCR beta libraries were sequenced as 87-base-pair reads. The original pipeline was this. A later analysis tallied tens of millions of unique TCR beta chains across the 666 repertoires, and approximately 11 million of those chains were shared by two or more donors. Raw reads were error-corrected and collapsed into unique sequences by a nearest-neighbor algorithm in which closely related sequences were merged to remove PCR and sequencing errors. CDR3 sequences were aligned to IMGT reference sequences to assign V, D and J gene segments. Each retained sequence needed at least a six-nucleotide match to both a V gene segment and a J gene segment. Rearrangements were called productive when the CDR3 lacked stop codons and stayed in frame with V and J; all others were non-productive. Following IMGT convention, CDR3 was defined as the stretch from the second conserved V-encoded cysteine up to the conserved J-encoded phenylalanine. In an earlier analysis of more than 550 of the donors, sequences lacking an unambiguous match to a single V gene segment were excluded. An earlier analysis of under 750 of the donors called V segments functional above 56.7% productive rearrangements and segregating when the between-donor standard deviation exceeded 5%. A statistical classification framework was built to diagnose cytomegalovirus status from the catalog of TCR beta chain sequences. A later analysis assigned V and J genes by comparing TCR nucleotide sequences with IMGT/GENE-DB human TR gene sequences. Using the TCRdist pipeline, a later analysis assigned CDR3 sequences along with most-parsimonious VDJ recombination scenarios. In a later analysis, each TCR beta chain was defined by its CDR3 amino acid sequence together with its V-gene family, and reads without a unique V-gene family were excluded. As a way to deal with suspected cross-contamination and a sequencing artifact, a later analysis dropped roughly 600 nucleotide sequences that were highly shared and had low generation probability. For each public chain, a later analysis derived a clonal expansion index from normalized ranks of inferred template counts within each repertoire. Generation probabilities in a later analysis came from a VDJ recombination model fitted to out-of-frame rearrangements, and those results were checked against IGoR. In a later analysis, hypergeometric tests were used to score TCR-TCR, TCR-HLA and TCR-CMV co-occurrence, with a repertoire-size bias correction applied to TCR pairs. In a later analysis, false discovery rates were estimated by permuting HLA or CMV assignments 20 times. A later analysis grouped co-occurring TCRs with DBSCAN, adding TCRdist sequence similarity when clustering within HLA-allele-positive subsets. Co-occurrence clustering excluded repertoires with fewer than 30,000 or more than 120,000 public chains, plus five with anomalous nucleotide sharing. Here the immuneACCESS table is served through TCRdb, limited to in-frame sequences with V and J called. Missing clones are a known gap in these copies; in checked studies unresolved V genes cover under half, and the rest lacks a known reason. The DNA was the basis for D and trimming; V, J and clone size are from that table. For this sample there are about 110,000 clones; approximately 70% appear just once. Approximately 9.4% of the sample is in the top ten clones.

V is cut by 0 bases and J by 2 bases, and the space between the germline ends is 14 bases. From the cysteine through the phenylalanine, the CDR3 covers 16 amino acids. CDR3 DNA only is kept here, 48 bases in frame from base 1. CDR1 SGHTA and CDR2 FQGNSA were looked up in the germline V gene. What the authors observed across the whole study: A further reported finding was that TCR beta sequences accurately predicted the HLA-A and HLA-B alleles for most subjects in the first cohort. In the study, 150 to 200 TCR beta chains were listed as associated with cytomegalovirus. According to a later analysis, most CMV-associated TCR beta chains appeared to be HLA-restricted, and the HLA associations seemed to be driven largely by CMV exposure. A few of the identified cytomegalovirus-associated TCR beta chains were confirmed in vitro to be specific for cytomegalovirus antigens. Specific HLA alleles were associated with over 15,000 TCR beta sequences at a false discovery rate of 0.05 in a later analysis. In a later genetic analysis, a missense DCLRE1C variant was associated with V-gene and J-gene trimming of TCR beta chains, and the association was replicated in an independent cohort. Presence/absence analyses assumed roughly uniform sequencing depth across donors, an assumption that may not hold. In a later analysis, TCR association rates were found to vary across HLA loci, with the most associated TCRs seen for DRB1 alleles and the fewest for HLA-C alleles. The authors suggested that the approach could potentially be extended to other disease states and immunological phenotypes. Strong co-occurrence of HLA alleles, especially DR and DQ, made assigning TCR associations to individual alleles difficult. CMV serostatus was the only immune exposure information available for the cohort. A cluster of highly shared sequence variants was judged likely to represent a technical artifact of the sequencing pipeline. Most TCR sequences were observed very rarely across donors, whereas some public TCRs were present in many individuals. In this cohort, only TCR beta chains were sequenced, and detectable features were limited by the absence of alpha or paired-chain data. HLA typing was unavailable for some donors at each locus, so association tests used only the typed subset. A later analysis found that HLA-associated TCR beta chains were more clonally expanded and had lower generation probabilities than equally common non-associated chains. Linkage disequilibrium might explain the correlated functional status among segregating V segments, but an unknown experimental factor could not be ruled out. In a later analysis, several top co-occurrence clusters were reported to appear linked to parvovirus B19, influenza, CMV and Epstein-Barr virus. The earlier analysis of nearly 600 of the donors excluded about 16 rarely observed V segments, including chromosome 9 orphons, because counts were too low. Because the 87-base-pair reads could not distinguish some IMGT-functional V segments, including TRBV6-2 and TRBV6-3, those segments were excluded. In an earlier analysis of some 500 of the donors, most TCR beta V segments appeared in productive rearrangements about 87% or about 30% of the time, broadly matching IMGT annotations. According to a later genetic analysis, donors in an Asian-associated ancestry cluster had fewer N-insertions in productive TCRs than the roughly 660-donor mean. In both the original and validation cohorts, the classifier was reported to diagnose cytomegalovirus status with high specificity and sensitivity.

Sequenced sample: PBMCs. The chain couples TRBV7-2 to TRBJ2-7, and the D gene may be TRBD1, 6 bases matching. The receptor's source is a man aged 25 to 45 in good health and CMV-seropositive. The DNA reads TGTGCCAGCAGCTTAGCGTACGGCAGGGGAACCTACGAGCAGTACTTC. Its amino acids are CASSLAYGRGTYEQYF.